These T cell receptor beta chains were read from a single sample in a study of early T cells in non-severe SARS-CoV-2 infection. One entry per CDR3 protein, called by TCRdb with MiXCR from the 5' RACE reads. Of 90,000 to 120,000 distinct CDR3 sequences in the sample, around 10% were seen once. Source material: whole blood. The source of these receptors is an adult who was a healthcare worker with PCR-confirmed SARS-CoV-2 infection or an uninfected control (not recorded which). Each CDR3 is given with its conserved first and last residue. D genes are given only for firm matches.

d_gene	v_gene	j_gene	CDR3aa
-	TRBV27	TRBJ2-5	CASSLSPGAETQYF
TRBD2	TRBV12-3/TRBV12-4	TRBJ2-7	CASSLRTLLAGGPYEQYF
TRBD1	TRBV28	TRBJ2-1	CASSGAGDRGYNEQFF
TRBD2	TRBV6-4	TRBJ2-2	CASSDSNSGRTGELFF
-	TRBV13	TRBJ2-1	CASSFSLGETANNEQFF
TRBD2	TRBV12-3/TRBV12-4	TRBJ2-1	CASSLGGRAFYNEQFF
TRBD2	TRBV6-5	TRBJ2-1	CASSYGAGGDEQFF
-	TRBV3-1	TRBJ2-1	CASGKTVRGEQFF
TRBD1	TRBV5-4	TRBJ2-2	CASSFGHRTGNTGELFF
TRBD2	TRBV5-1	TRBJ2-5	CASSRTSGREETQYF
TRBD1	TRBV16	TRBJ1-2	CASSRDSRYTF
TRBD1	TRBV5-1	TRBJ2-1	CASSLLGQLNEQFF
-	TRBV6-1	TRBJ2-3	CAIQAVLRDTQYF
TRBD2	TRBV7-2	TRBJ2-3	CASSSAGTSSDTQYF
TRBD2	TRBV7-9	TRBJ2-3	CASSVASGRDTQYF
-	TRBV19	TRBJ1-5	CASSGQRNQPQHF
-	TRBV14	TRBJ2-3	CASSLRLGPDTQYF
-	TRBV5-1	TRBJ2-1	CASILNNEQFF
TRBD1	TRBV28	TRBJ1-2	CASGAGGVYTF
-	TRBV20-1	TRBJ1-6	CSATGVSYNSPLHF
TRBD1	TRBV4-1	TRBJ2-1	CASSPKARTGHNEQFF
TRBD1	TRBV2	TRBJ1-1	CASEDRDRPRTDTEAFF
TRBD1	TRBV25-1	TRBJ2-3	CASSETGGAEEDTQYF
-	TRBV29-1	TRBJ2-4	CSVVAKNIQYF
-	TRBV28	TRBJ1-2	CASSVQGSGYTF
TRBD1	TRBV29-1	TRBJ2-5	CSASPGTAETQYF
-	TRBV7-8	TRBJ2-5	CASSLGALGEETQYF
TRBD1	TRBV2	TRBJ2-1	CASSSRDRGRNEQFF
TRBD1	TRBV12-3/TRBV12-4	TRBJ1-1	CASRSTPGQGKAFF
TRBD2	TRBV6-5	TRBJ2-7	CASMSARGRGSSEQYF
TRBD1	TRBV11-3	TRBJ2-3	CASSPGTGGPDTQYF
-	TRBV28	TRBJ1-5	CASQGWSNQPQHF
-	TRBV29-1	TRBJ2-1	CSVEGGTSYNEQFF
-	TRBV6-2/TRBV6-3	TRBJ2-3	CASSYPFLTDTQYF
-	TRBV6-2/TRBV6-3	TRBJ2-2	CASKQGGELFF
-	TRBV5-1	TRBJ2-5	CASSQSDSQETQYF
-	TRBV7-9	TRBJ2-1	CASSFQGLGRYNEQFF
-	TRBV6-5	TRBJ2-2	CASSSDSPQWLFF
TRBD2	TRBV18	TRBJ2-1	CASSPPVSGMIIEQFF
-	TRBV6-6	TRBJ2-5	CASSYLETQYF
-	TRBV28	TRBJ1-5	CASSAPGSGGNQPQHF
-	TRBV19	TRBJ2-1	CASSIAKVLTNNEQFF